Here is one TCR beta chain with its context. Patients in Seattle were enrolled during active infection, then followed longitudinally. The data derive from a study of blood T cell repertoires in COVID-19. Across the whole study: PBMCs, B-cell-depleted T cells, or T cells were the source of the cDNA or gDNA that made up the material.

The CDR3 sequence is 13 residues long. The junction had 5 bases not matched to a gene; V was cut back by 3 bases and J by 13 bases. The germline V gene has CDR1 ENHRY and CDR2 SYGVKD. TCRdb's copy holds only in-frame clones and misses some; the assay was immunoSEQ multiplex PCR. The sample carries about 220,000 clones, 80% to 85% recorded once. This sequence originates from a woman aged 70 to 79 with COVID-19, enrolled during active disease. Source material: peripheral blood. V usage is TRBV10-3 and J usage is TRBJ1-4; 10 bases map to TRBD1. Here the CDR3 DNA reads TGTGCCATCAGTGAAGGGGGACAGGGGTCACTGTTTTTT. It codes for CAISEGGQGSLFF.